Sequencing of this TCR beta chain was carried out in a study of T cells in Graves' hyperthyroidism and ophthalmopathy (dated 2019 in TCRdb). For the study in its entirety: Peripheral blood was collected at initial diagnosis, before any treatment. To identify TCR V-J signatures that set the groups apart, the researchers used a discovery cohort of approximately 98 patients, made up of 40 to 45 with Graves' ophthalmopathy and about 60 with stable Graves' hyperthyroidism. An independent validation cohort of around 20 hyperthyroidism patients and 17 patients who later progressed to ophthalmopathy tested prospective prediction of ophthalmopathy. The approximately 98 discovery patients were randomly divided into training and test sets at a 7:3 ratio. Thyroid tissue and blood T-cell repertoires from roughly six Graves' hyperthyroidism patients were also compared in the study. After blood sampling, hyperthyroidism patients were treated with methimazole at a starting dose of 30 mg daily, and ophthalmopathy patients were treated with high-dose intravenous methylprednisolone. TCR Vbeta CDR3 sequencing of approximately 140 peripheral blood samples (under 45 ophthalmopathy, under 80 hyperthyroidism and roughly 17 progressor patients) is reported in the paper.

The germline V gene (reference sequence) specifies DFQATT as CDR1 and SNEGSKA as CDR2. From its cysteine to its phenylalanine, the CDR3 spans 14 amino acids. Here the CDR3 DNA is all that survives: 42 bases in frame from base 1. The germline ends are 10 bases apart after V is trimmed by 1 base and J by 2 bases. Broad study findings and their caveats: Sample size was not statistically predetermined, and investigators were not blinded to group allocation. During validation, the model predicted progression to ophthalmopathy a median of roughly 7.1 months ahead of onset, with approximately 71% sensitivity and 72% to 80% specificity. Most expanded thyroid clonotypes (frequency above 0.001) were also detected in blood, suggesting blood repertoires may reflect thyroid immune responses. In cross-validation, a model built on a 13 V-J signature told ophthalmopathy apart from stable hyperthyroidism with approximately 90% sensitivity and around 83% specificity, and in testing the same model reached 80%/75%.

About this clonotype: Its antigen specificity is not known. The sample holds no much larger clone one base away, and base qualities are not on file.

Hyperthyroidism patients were aged 18 to 65 years and newly diagnosed, with disease duration of less than 2 months. The study excluded patients with uncontrolled infections, other autoimmune diseases, pregnancy or lactation. Clinical symptoms, serum thyroxine and TRAb, thyroid ultrasound, and orbital computed tomography formed the basis for the diagnoses. Blood from progressor patients was drawn when they were first diagnosed with hyperthyroidism, before any ophthalmopathy symptoms appeared. PBMCs were separated from 10 ml of fresh peripheral blood using Ficoll-Paque density gradient centrifugation. Patients classed as progressors first received a Graves' hyperthyroidism diagnosis and then went on to develop ophthalmopathy during follow-up. Trizol reagent was used to extract total RNA, and RNA quality was then checked on an Agilent 2100 Bioanalyzer. The TCR beta CDR3 regions were amplified from the RNA transcripts. For the first round of RT-PCR on the TCR CDR3, the HTBI primer set was used together with the Qiagen OneStep RT-PCR kit. Libraries were constructed in a second round of multiplex PCR, after which size selection and purification were carried out. Paired-end sequencing of the libraries was performed with 100 bp reads on an Illumina HiSeq2000. In the source study's methods: SOAPnuke was used to process the raw data, removing reads that contained adapters or uncalled bases, had a mean Phred below 15, or lacked an exact match to the constant primer or identifier. High-quality paired reads were merged with COPE v1.2.5, and unique nucleotide sequences were defined as clonotypes. Clonotypes were aligned to IMGT TRBV, TRBD and TRBJ reference segments using MiTCR v1.1. Only V-J combinations with frequency above 0.0001, covering approximately 99% of repertoires, were analysed. The TCS score was defined as the ratio of F50 (clonal expansion) to E x V (chaos), calculated using BLOSUM62-based TCRdist between CDR3 peptides within each V-J. Welch's t-statistics and random forest reduced around 520 V-J features to about 12, which were used in a naive Bayes classifier (R e1071). TCRdb took the public reads, trimmed them with fastp at Q25, ran MiXCR for clone calling and kept in-frame beta chains. Each CDR3 protein appears once, grouped with its most common genes and DNA. The V and J calls shown here were made by TCRdb, not taken from the authors' results. Here the sample has a few hundred thousand distinct CDR3 sequences; around an eighth occur a single time. The ten largest clones represent less than 25% of the sample.

The chain uses TRBV20-1 and TRBJ2-3, with the D gene not clear enough to name. The sequence came from a man aged 30 to 39 with Graves' hyperthyroidism that later progressed to Graves' ophthalmopathy. Sequencing used blood. The nucleotide sequence is TGCAGTGCTAGAGCTAAACTTTTCACAGATACGCAGTATTTT. Its amino acids are CSARAKLFTDTQYF.